The clone carrying this T cell receptor (beta chain) turned up a few times. What it binds is not known. CDR3 size: 18 residues. Trimming took 3 bases from V and 4 from J; bases not matched to a gene: 16. CDR1 is SGHTA and CDR2 is FQGNSA in the germline V gene. The sample comes from a study of blood T cells in healthy people across ages. Study-level results: There was no known CMV status for donors, so expanded clonotype changes were possibly confounded.

Primed by a sample-barcoded 5' primer and a J-beta primer mix, a second PCR proceeded for roughly 7 to 12 cycles. TCRdb fed the 5' RACE reads into MiXCR, producing one record per CDR3 protein. This sample carries more than 750,000 distinct CDR3 sequences, roughly 29% of them seen once, and the ten largest clones take 10%. These data were also reused for a study on T cells of mothers and their children. As that report states: All donors were healthy and Caucasian; they were three mothers and their six children.

The sequencing sample was made of blood. The chain uses TRBV7-2 and TRBJ2-5; 8 positions match TRBD2. This receptor was identified in a woman between 40 and 50 years old in good health. In DNA form, the CDR3 reads TGTGCCAGCAGCTTCGGTCTGCTAGCGGGCGTAGCGACAGAGACCCAGTACTTC. It yields the protein CASSFGLLAGVATETQYF.